The 22 T cell receptor beta chains given below trace back to one sample, sequenced in a study of Ad26.COV2.S vaccination and SARS-CoV-2 variants. Treatment: 19 received Ad26.COV2.S at low or high dose, single or two shots; 5 received placebo; per-sample allocation not given. Collection of samples fell on day 63 after the first vaccine or placebo injection. Sequencing used immunoSEQ multiplex PCR; TCRdb keeps in-frame clones, though not all of them. The sample lists roughly 250,000 clones, roughly nine tenths occurring once. Sequenced material: peripheral blood, taken in a trial of Ad26.COV2.S vaccine versus placebo. The receptor set was obtained from a person aged 18-65 years who received the Ad26.COV2.S COVID-19 vaccine or a placebo.

This sequence joins TRBV7-2 and TRBJ2-1; D is perhaps TRBD1 (5 bases). The CDR3 runs 15 residues. V dropped 0 bases and J dropped 8 bases, with 14 bases sitting between them. CDR1 SGHTA and CDR2 FQGNSA come from the germline V gene. CDR3 protein: CASSLAWQSRDEQFF. The CDR3 nucleotides read TGTGCCAGCAGCTTAGCCTGGCAGTCCAGGGATGAGCAGTTCTTC.

The chain links TRBV7-6 to TRBJ2-5; TRBD2 is a possible D gene (6 bases). CDR1 is SGHVS and CDR2 is FNYEAQ in the germline V gene. The CDR3 runs 12 residues. The germline V and J ends were trimmed by 4 bases and 4 bases, with 7 bases remaining between them. CDR3 loop: CASSSGLETQYF. CDR3 DNA: TGTGCCAGCAGCTCGGGACTAGAGACCCAGTACTTC.

The V and J genes are TRBV20-1 and TRBJ1-1; D call uncertain. The ends were cut back, 2 bases at V and 0 bases at J, with 1 base in the middle. Germline lookup yields CDR1 DFQATT and CDR2 SNEGSKA (reference sequence). The length of the CDR3 is 11 residues. CDR3 in amino acids: CSARMNTEAFF. CDR3 in DNA: TGCAGTGCTAGAATGAACACTGAAGCTTTCTTT.

This clone was seen just once. The V call is TRBV19, the J call TRBJ2-7; unclear D gene. Germline V gene data show CDR1 as LNHDA and CDR2 as SQIVND (reference sequence). The ends were cut back, 2 bases at V and 1 base at J, with 6 bases in the middle. There are 13 residues in the CDR3. CDR3 region: CASSIHRSYEQYF. The CDR3 DNA follows: TGTGCCAGTAGTATACACCGGTCCTACGAGCAGTACTTC.

The rearrangement uses TRBV4-3 and TRBJ2-3; tentative D call: TRBD2 (6 bases). Deletions cut 2 bases from V and 0 bases from J, with 12 bases between. CDR1 and CDR2 from the germline V gene are LGHNA and YSLEER. The CDR3 loop spans 16 amino acids. The CDR3: CASSQNGGRSTDTQYF. Written as DNA, the CDR3 is TGCGCCAGCAGCCAAAATGGAGGGAGGAGCACAGATACGCAGTATTTT.

The rearrangement links TRBV4-1 to TRBJ2-7; the D gene is possibly TRBD1 (5 bases). The CDR3 totals 18 residues. In germline, CDR1 is MGHRA, CDR2 YSYEKL. Deletions cut 1 base from V and 3 bases from J, with 22 bases between. The chain's CDR3 is CASSQAQGSDHAVYEQYF. The CDR3, as DNA: TGCGCCAGCAGCCAAGCCCAGGGATCGGACCATGCGGTCTACGAGCAGTACTTC.

CDR3 DNA: TGTGCCAGTAGGGGGACTTTGTCGGCCTACAATGAGCAGTTCTTC. Translation gives CASRGTLSAYNEQFF. The chain joins TRBV19 to TRBJ2-1; the D gene is possibly TRBD2 (6 bases). The CDR3 totals 15 residues. Germline CDR1 reads LNHDA; CDR2 reads SQIVND (reference sequence). Between the trimmed V and J ends, which lost 6 bases and 2 bases, there was a span of 14 bases. The full variable domain, rest sourced from reference TRBV19 and TRBJ2-1, is DGGITQSPKYLFRKEGQNVTLSCEQNLNHDAMYWYRQDPGQGLRLIYYSQIVNDFQKGDIAEGYSVSREKKESFPLTVTSAQKNPTAFYLCASRGTLSAYNEQFFGPGTRLTVL.

The genes are TRBV7-9 and TRBJ1-1; TRBD1 matches 8 bases. The junction had 9 bases not matched to a gene; V was cut back by 3 bases and J by 0 bases. Germline loops: CDR1 SEHNR, CDR2 FQNEAQ (reference sequence). CDR3 length: 17 residues. CDR3 sequence reads: CASSLRTGRNMNTEAFF. As DNA, the CDR3 is TGTGCCAGCAGCTTGAGGACAGGGCGAAACATGAACACTGAAGCTTTCTTT.

Here the CDR3 DNA reads TGTGCCAGCAGACCCAGGGGGCTTGGTGAAGCTTTCTTT. Translation: CASRPRGLGEAFF. The chain carries TRBV6-5 and TRBJ1-1; 8 bases map to TRBD1. Germline V gene data show CDR1 as MNHEY and CDR2 as SVGAGI. The CDR3 length is 13 residues. The V and J ends lost 6 bases and 7 bases, in that order; junction bases with no gene match: 7.

The chain combines TRBV29-1 with TRBJ2-3, with 7 bases matching TRBD1. Trimming took 1 base from V and 3 from J; bases not matched to a gene: 10. CDR3 length: 16 residues. Germline CDR1 reads SQVTM; CDR2 reads ANQGSEA. CDR3 in amino acids: CSVEGGRQGETDTQYF. The CDR3 DNA sequence: TGCAGCGTTGAAGGGGGTCGACAGGGAGAGACAGATACGCAGTATTTT.

The V and J genes are TRBV6-5 and TRBJ2-3, with TRBD2 as a possible D gene (5 bases). Per germline, CDR1 MNHEY and CDR2 SVGAGI. CDR3 length: 15 amino acids. Between the trimmed V and J ends, which lost 0 bases and 4 bases, there was a span of 11 bases. CDR3 nucleotide sequence: TGTGCCAGCAGTTACTCGGAGGAAGGAGCAGATACGCAGTATTTT. This gives the protein CASSYSEEGADTQYF.

The gene calls are TRBV7-2 and TRBJ1-2, with a weak D call TRBD1 (6 bases). Trimming took off 1 base at V and 1 base at J, with 13 bases between the two ends. The CDR3 sequence is 16 residues long. The germline gives CDR1 SGHTA, CDR2 FQGNSA. The CDR3 protein is CASSLGGQLHNYGYTF. Here the CDR3 DNA reads TGTGCCAGCAGCTTAGGGGGACAACTACATAACTATGGCTACACCTTC.

The rearrangement links TRBV5-1 to TRBJ2-3; TRBD1 agrees at 7 bases. The J segment lost 1 base and the V segment lost 0 bases, leaving 8 bases of the junction unmatched. Per germline, CDR1 SGHRS and CDR2 YFSETQ. This CDR3 is built from 17 residues. The CDR3 reads CASSLATGTFRTDTQYF. As DNA, the CDR3 is TGCGCCAGCAGCTTGGCGACAGGGACCTTTCGCACAGATACGCAGTATTTT.

V and J are TRBV5-1 and TRBJ1-2; 7 positions match TRBD1. The CDR3 spans 15 residues. V trimming: 4 bases; J trimming: 3 bases; junction bases outside the gene matches: 9. Germline V CDR1 and CDR2: SGHRS, YFSETQ. The CDR3 DNA follows: TGCGCCAGCAGCCTACAGGGGACCGGCGACTATGGCTACACCTTC. Translation gives CASSLQGTGDYGYTF.

The rearrangement uses TRBV4-3 and TRBJ2-4, with D possibly being TRBD2 (6 bases). The V and J ends lost 0 bases and 0 bases respectively, with 12 bases between them. The CDR3 length is 17 residues. From germline, CDR1 is LGHNA and CDR2 YSLEER. CDR3 sequence: CASSQDPLGGAKNIQYF. CDR3 bases: TGCGCCAGCAGCCAAGATCCCCTGGGGGGAGCCAAAAACATTCAGTACTTC.

The chain is built from TRBV7-8 and TRBJ1-1; 7 bases line up with TRBD1. The CDR3 is 13 amino acids. Trimming took 5 bases from V and 1 from J; bases not matched to a gene: 1. CDR1 SGHVS and CDR2 FQNEAQ come from the germline V gene. The CDR3 loop reads CASSRDRNTEAFF. The CDR3 bases are TGTGCCAGCAGCCGGGACAGGAACACTGAAGCTTTCTTT.

The V call is TRBV2, the J call TRBJ1-4, with 9 bases aligning to TRBD1. The CDR3 loop spans 14 amino acids. J lost 8 bases, V lost 8 bases, and 9 bases had no gene match. Germline V gene data show CDR1 as SNHLY and CDR2 as FYNNEI. CDR3 residues: CASCLTGGGEKLFF. The CDR3 bases are TGTGCCAGCTGTCTGACAGGGGGTGGGGAAAAACTGTTTTTT.

The J gene is TRBJ2-2, the V gene TRBV7-3; TRBD2 might be the D (6 bases). V shed 2 bases and J shed 3 bases, with 10 bases lying between them. CDR3 length equals 15 residues. Germline V gene lookup returns CDR1 SGHTA and CDR2 FQGTGA. Here the CDR3 DNA reads TGTGCCAGCAGCTTATATGGCGGGGACACCGGGGAGCTGTTTTTT. Its protein product is CASSLYGGDTGELFF.

DNA of the CDR3: TGTGCCAGCAGCCAAGATACTAGCACAGATACGCAGTATTTT. Its protein product is CASSQDTSTDTQYF. V gene TRBV3-1 (or the pseudogene TRBV3-2) combines with J gene TRBJ2-3, with D unresolved. This CDR3 has 14 amino acids. The germline CDR1 and CDR2 sequences are LGHDT and YNNKEL (reference sequence). Trimming stripped 0 bases from V and 0 bases from J, with 4 bases between.

The CDR3 loop reads CASSWTGNDGYTF. DNA for the CDR3: TGTGCCAGCAGCTGGACAGGGAACGATGGCTACACCTTC. The chain is built from TRBV5-4 and TRBJ1-2, with TRBD1 identical over 8 bases. The CDR3 covers 13 residues. Looked up from germline, CDR1 is SGHNT and CDR2 is YYREEE (reference sequence). V gave up 3 bases and J gave up 6 bases; unmatched junction bases: 4.

The CDR3 loop is CASSSGLAGAGGELFF. CDR3 bases: TGTGCCAGCAGCTCGGGACTAGCGGGGGCTGGCGGGGAGCTGTTTTTT. The chain has TRBV13 and TRBJ2-2; TRBD2 matches 14 bases. The V gene's germline CDR1 is PRHDT and CDR2 FYEKMQ (reference sequence). V gave up 4 bases and J gave up 7 bases; unmatched junction bases: 5. This CDR3 has 16 residues.

The chain couples TRBV5-4 to TRBJ2-7; 8 nucleotides line up with TRBD2. This CDR3 is 15 amino acids long. Per germline, CDR1 SGHNT and CDR2 YYREEE (reference sequence). V shed 3 bases and J 2 bases; nucleotides not matched to a gene: 7. The CDR3 is CASSSKLADAYEQYF. CDR3 coding DNA: TGTGCCAGCAGCTCGAAACTAGCGGATGCCTACGAGCAGTACTTC.